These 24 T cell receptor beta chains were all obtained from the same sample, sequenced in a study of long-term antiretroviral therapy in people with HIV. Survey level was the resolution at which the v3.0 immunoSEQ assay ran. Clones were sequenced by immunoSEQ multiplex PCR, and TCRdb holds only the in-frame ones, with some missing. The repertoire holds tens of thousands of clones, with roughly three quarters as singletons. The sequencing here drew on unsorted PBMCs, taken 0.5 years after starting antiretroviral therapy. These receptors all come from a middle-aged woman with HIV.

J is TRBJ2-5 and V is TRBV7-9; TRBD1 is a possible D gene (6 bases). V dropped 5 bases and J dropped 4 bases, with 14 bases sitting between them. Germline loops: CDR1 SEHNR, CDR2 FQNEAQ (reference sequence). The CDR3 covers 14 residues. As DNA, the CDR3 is TGTGCCAGCAGCACAAGGACAGTTACAGAGACCCAGTACTTC. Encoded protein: CASSTRTVTETQYF. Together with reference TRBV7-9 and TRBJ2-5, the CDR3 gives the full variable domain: DTGVSQNPRHKITKRGQNVTFRCDPISEHNRLYWYRQTLGQGPEFLTYFQNEAQLEKSRLLSDRFSAERPKGSFSTLEIQRTEQGDSAMYLCASSTRTVTETQYFGPGTRLLVL.

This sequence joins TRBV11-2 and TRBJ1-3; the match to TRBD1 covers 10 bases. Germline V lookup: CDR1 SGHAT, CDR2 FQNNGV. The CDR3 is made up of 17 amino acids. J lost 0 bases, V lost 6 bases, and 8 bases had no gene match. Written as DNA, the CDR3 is TGTGCCAGCAGTCGCCGGGACAGGGGAACCTCTGGAAACACCATATATTTT. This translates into CASSRRDRGTSGNTIYF.

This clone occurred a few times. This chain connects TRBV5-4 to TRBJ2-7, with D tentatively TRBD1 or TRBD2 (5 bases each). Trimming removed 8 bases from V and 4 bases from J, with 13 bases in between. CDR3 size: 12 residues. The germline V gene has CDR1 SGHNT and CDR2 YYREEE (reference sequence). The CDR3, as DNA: TGTGCCAGACCAGGGAAGCGGTACGAGCAGTACTTC. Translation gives CARPGKRYEQYF.

CDR3 nucleotide sequence: TGTGCCAGCAGCCTCAGTCTTGGCGAAAAACTGTTTTTT. Amino acid sequence: CASSLSLGEKLFF. The chain is built from TRBV7-2 and TRBJ1-4; D is unclear. This CDR3 comprises 13 residues. V was cut by 5 bases and J by 8 bases, with 12 bases left in between. CDR1 is SGHTA, CDR2 FQGNSA, per germline.

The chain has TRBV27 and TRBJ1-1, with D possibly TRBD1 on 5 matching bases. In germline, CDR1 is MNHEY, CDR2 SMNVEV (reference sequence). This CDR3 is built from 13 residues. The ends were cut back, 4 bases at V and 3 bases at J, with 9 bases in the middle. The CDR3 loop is CASSWGTDTEAFF. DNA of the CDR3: TGTGCCAGCAGTTGGGGGACCGACACTGAAGCTTTCTTT.

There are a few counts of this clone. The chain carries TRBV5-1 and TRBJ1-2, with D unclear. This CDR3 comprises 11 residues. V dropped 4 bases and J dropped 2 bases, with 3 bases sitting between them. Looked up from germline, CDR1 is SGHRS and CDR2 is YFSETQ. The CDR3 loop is CASSENYGYTF. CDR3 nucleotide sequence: TGCGCCAGCAGCGAAAACTATGGCTACACCTTC.

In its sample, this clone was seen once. The CDR3 DNA sequence: TGTGCCAGCAGTTCCTCACCACAGGGCACTAAGAGTGGCTACACCTTC. Translated: CASSSSPQGTKSGYTF. J is TRBJ1-2 and V is TRBV7-9; possible D gene TRBD1, 6 bases. Trimming cost V 6 bases and J 7 bases, with 24 bases left between them. CDR3 length equals 16 residues. Germline CDR1 SEHNR, CDR2 FQNEAQ (reference sequence).

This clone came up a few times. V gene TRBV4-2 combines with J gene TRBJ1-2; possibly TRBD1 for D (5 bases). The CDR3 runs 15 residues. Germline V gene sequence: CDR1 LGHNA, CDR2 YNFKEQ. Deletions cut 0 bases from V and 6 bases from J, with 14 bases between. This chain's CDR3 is CASSQDGVGANGYTF. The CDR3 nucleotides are TGTGCCAGCAGCCAAGATGGGGTAGGGGCGAATGGCTACACCTTC.

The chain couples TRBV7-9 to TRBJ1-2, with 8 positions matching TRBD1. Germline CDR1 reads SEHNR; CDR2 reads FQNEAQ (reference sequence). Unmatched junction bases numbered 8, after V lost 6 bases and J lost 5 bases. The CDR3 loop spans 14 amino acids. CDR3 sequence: CASRDGQGVYGYTF. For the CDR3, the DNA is TGTGCCAGCAGAGATGGACAGGGAGTATATGGCTACACCTTC.

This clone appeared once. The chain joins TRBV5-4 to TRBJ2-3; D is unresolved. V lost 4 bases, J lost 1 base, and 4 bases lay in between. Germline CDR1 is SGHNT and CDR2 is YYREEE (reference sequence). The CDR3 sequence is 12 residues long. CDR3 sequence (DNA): TGTGCCAGCAGCCCACGCACAGATACGCAGTATTTT. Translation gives CASSPRTDTQYF.

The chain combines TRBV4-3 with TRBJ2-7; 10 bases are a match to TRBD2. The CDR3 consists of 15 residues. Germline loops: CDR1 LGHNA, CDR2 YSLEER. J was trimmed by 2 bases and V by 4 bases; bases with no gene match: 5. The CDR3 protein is CASSPLGTSAYEQYF. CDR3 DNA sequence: TGCGCCAGCAGCCCCTTAGGGACTAGCGCCTACGAGCAGTACTTC.

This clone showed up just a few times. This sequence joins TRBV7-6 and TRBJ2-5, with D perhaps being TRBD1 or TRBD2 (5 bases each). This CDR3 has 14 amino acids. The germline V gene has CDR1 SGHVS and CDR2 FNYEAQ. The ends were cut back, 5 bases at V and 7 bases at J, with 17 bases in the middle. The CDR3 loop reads CASSRSDSGGTQYF. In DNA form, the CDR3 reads TGTGCCAGCAGCCGTTCTGACAGTGGGGGGACCCAGTACTTC.

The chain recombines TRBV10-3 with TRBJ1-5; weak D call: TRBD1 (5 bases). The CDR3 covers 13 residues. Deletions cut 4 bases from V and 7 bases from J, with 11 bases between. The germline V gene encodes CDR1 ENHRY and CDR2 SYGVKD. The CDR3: CAISGGSGQPQHF. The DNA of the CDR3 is TGTGCCATCAGTGGGGGGAGTGGGCAGCCCCAGCATTTT.

DNA of the CDR3: TGTGCCATCATCGCGAGGGTTGGTGGTAGCAACGAGCAGTACTTC. Its translation is CAIIARVGGSNEQYF. The V and J genes are TRBV10-3 and TRBJ2-7; D may be TRBD2 (5 bases). Trimming pared 7 bases from V and 5 bases from J, leaving 21 bases between. The germline V gene encodes CDR1 ENHRY and CDR2 SYGVKD. The CDR3 has 15 amino acids.

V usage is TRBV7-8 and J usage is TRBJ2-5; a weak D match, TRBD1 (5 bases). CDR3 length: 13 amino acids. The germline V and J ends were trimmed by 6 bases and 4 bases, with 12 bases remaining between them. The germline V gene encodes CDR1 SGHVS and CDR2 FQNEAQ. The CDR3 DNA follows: TGTGCCAGCAGTCAAGGGGTAGGAGAGACCCAGTACTTC. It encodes CASSQGVGETQYF.

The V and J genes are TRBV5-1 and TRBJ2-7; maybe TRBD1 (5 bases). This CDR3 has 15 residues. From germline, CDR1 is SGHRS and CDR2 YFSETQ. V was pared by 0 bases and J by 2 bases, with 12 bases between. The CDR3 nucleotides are TGCGCCAGCAGCTTGGGTCAGGGCTTAACCTACGAGCAGTACTTC. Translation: CASSLGQGLTYEQYF.

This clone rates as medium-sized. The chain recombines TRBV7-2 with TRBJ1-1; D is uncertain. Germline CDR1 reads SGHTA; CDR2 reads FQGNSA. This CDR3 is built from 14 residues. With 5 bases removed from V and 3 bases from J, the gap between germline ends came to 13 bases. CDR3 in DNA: TGTGCCAGCAGCCTCAAAGGCGTGGACACTGAAGCTTTCTTT. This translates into CASSLKGVDTEAFF.

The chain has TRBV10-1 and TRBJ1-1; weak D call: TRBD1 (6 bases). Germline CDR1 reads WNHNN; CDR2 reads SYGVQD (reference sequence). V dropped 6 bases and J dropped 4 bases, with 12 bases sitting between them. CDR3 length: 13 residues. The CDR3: CASSDPGVTEAFF. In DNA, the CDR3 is TGCGCCAGCAGCGACCCAGGGGTCACTGAAGCTTTCTTT.

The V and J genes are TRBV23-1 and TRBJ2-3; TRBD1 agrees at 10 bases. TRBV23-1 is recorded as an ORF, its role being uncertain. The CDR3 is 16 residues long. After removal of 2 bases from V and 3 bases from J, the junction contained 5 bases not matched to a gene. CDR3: CASSQGTGVGTDTQYF. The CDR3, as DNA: TGCGCCAGCAGTCAAGGGACAGGGGTTGGAACAGATACGCAGTATTTT.

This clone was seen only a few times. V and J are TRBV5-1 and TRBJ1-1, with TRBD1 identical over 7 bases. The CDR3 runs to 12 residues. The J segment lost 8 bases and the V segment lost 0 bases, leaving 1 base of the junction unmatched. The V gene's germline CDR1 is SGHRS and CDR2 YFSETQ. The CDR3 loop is CASSLGGQEAFF. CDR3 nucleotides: TGCGCCAGCAGCTTGGGGGGACAGGAAGCTTTCTTT.

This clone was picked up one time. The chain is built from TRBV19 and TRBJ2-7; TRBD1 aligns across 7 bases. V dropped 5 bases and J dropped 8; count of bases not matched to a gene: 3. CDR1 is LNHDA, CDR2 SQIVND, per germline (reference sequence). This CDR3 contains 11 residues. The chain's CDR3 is CASSPGQKQYF. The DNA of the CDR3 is TGTGCCAGTAGTCCGGGACAGAAGCAGTACTTC.

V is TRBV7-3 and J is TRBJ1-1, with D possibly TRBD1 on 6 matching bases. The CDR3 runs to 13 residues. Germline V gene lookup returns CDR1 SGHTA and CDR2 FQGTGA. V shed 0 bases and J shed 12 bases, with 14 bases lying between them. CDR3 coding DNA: TGTGCCAGCAGCTTAACTGTTCAAGGGACAACTTTCTTT. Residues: CASSLTVQGTTFF.

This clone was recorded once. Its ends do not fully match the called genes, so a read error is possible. CDR3 loop: CASSYSRGAGELFF. In DNA, the CDR3 is TGTGCCAGCAGTTACTCCCGGGGGGCCGGGGAGCTGTTTTTT. The gene calls are TRBV6-4 and TRBJ2-2; 7 bases map to TRBD2. This CDR3 has 14 residues. Germline V gene sequence: CDR1 MRHNA, CDR2 SNTAGT.

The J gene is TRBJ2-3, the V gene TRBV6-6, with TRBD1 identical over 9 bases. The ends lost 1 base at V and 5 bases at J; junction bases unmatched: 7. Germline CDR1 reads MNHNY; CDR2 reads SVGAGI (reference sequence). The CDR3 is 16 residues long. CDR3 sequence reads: CASSYLGTGSGDTQYF. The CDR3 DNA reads TGTGCCAGCAGTTACTTAGGGACAGGGTCCGGAGATACGCAGTATTTT.